These 21 T cell receptor beta chains were sequenced from one sample in a study of blood T cell repertoires in COVID-19. Clones were read by immunoSEQ multiplex PCR, and TCRdb kept only the in-frame ones, dropping some. The sample records fewer than 150,000 clones, 75% to 90% being singletons. The sequencing sample was made of peripheral blood. All receptors come from a woman between 45 and 65 years old who had recovered from COVID-19.

The gene calls are TRBV24-1 and TRBJ2-5; possibly TRBD2 for D (5 bases). CDR1 and CDR2 from the germline V gene are KGHDR and SFDVKD. There are 16 residues in the CDR3. The V end lost 6 bases, the J end lost 5 bases, and 21 bases lay between the germline ends. CDR3 nucleotide sequence: TGTGCCACCAGTTCGACTACAGACGCCCAAATGGAGACCCAGTACTTC. Translating gives CATSSTTDAQMETQYF.

The rearrangement joins TRBV7-2 to TRBJ1-2, with D unresolved. CDR1 is SGHTA and CDR2 is FQGNSA in the germline V gene. The V and J ends lost 1 base and 1 base respectively, with 13 bases between them. The CDR3 extends over 16 amino acids. The CDR3 DNA follows: TGTGCCAGCAGCTTAGAATCCCTGAGGGATAACTATGGCTACACCTTC. Protein product: CASSLESLRDNYGYTF.

This chain links TRBV5-4 with TRBJ2-5; D possibly corresponds to TRBD1 (6 bases). Germline V gene sequence: CDR1 SGHNT, CDR2 YYREEE (reference sequence). The CDR3 extends over 14 amino acids. V shed 4 bases and J shed 4 bases, with 14 bases lying between them. Here the CDR3 DNA reads TGTGCCAGCAGCGCAATACAGGGTGGAGAGACCCAGTACTTC. It encodes CASSAIQGGETQYF.

J is TRBJ1-2 and V is TRBV5-3; 7 nucleotides agree with TRBD1. TRBV5-3 is marked as an open reading frame, function uncertain. This CDR3 has 13 amino acids. V lost 4 bases and J lost 3; bases outside the gene matches: 3. CDR3 sequence: CARSLQGDYGYTF. The CDR3 coding sequence is TGTGCCAGAAGCCTGCAGGGGGACTATGGCTACACCTTC.

This sequence joins TRBV18 and TRBJ2-5; the match to TRBD2 covers 13 bases. The CDR3 runs to 15 residues. V lost 3 bases to trimming and J lost 3 bases; unmatched junction nucleotides: 1. Germline V lookup: CDR1 KGHSH, CDR2 LQKENI. The CDR3 loop reads CASSPGLAGEETQYF. The DNA of the CDR3 is TGTGCCAGCTCACCTGGACTAGCGGGAGAAGAGACCCAGTACTTC.

V gene TRBV7-9 combines with J gene TRBJ2-2, with 7 positions matching TRBD1. CDR1 is SEHNR, CDR2 FQNEAQ, per germline (reference sequence). After removal of 4 bases from V and 2 bases from J, the junction contained 4 bases not matched to a gene. The length of the CDR3 is 15 residues. The DNA for the CDR3 is TGTGCCAGCAGCTCCCGGGACAGAAACACCGGGGAGCTGTTTTTT. Translated: CASSSRDRNTGELFF.

V usage is TRBV18 and J usage is TRBJ1-1; D remains ambiguous. This CDR3 has 13 residues. V lost 6 bases and J lost 3, with 11 bases in between. In germline, CDR1 is KGHSH, CDR2 LQKENI. In nucleotides, the CDR3 is TGTGCCAGCTCCTCAAACCGGGACACTGAAGCTTTCTTT. It translates to CASSSNRDTEAFF.

CDR3 coding DNA: TGTGCCAGCAGTGCCCTAGGACAGGGATCTTCGACTGGCTACACCTTC. Its translation: CASSALGQGSSTGYTF. This chain joins TRBV6-4 and TRBJ1-2; 8 nucleotides agree with TRBD1. The length of the CDR3 is 16 residues. In germline, CDR1 is MRHNA, CDR2 SNTAGT. V shed 4 bases and J 7 bases; nucleotides not matched to a gene: 14.

The chain recombines TRBV7-2 with TRBJ2-7; 7 positions match TRBD2. The CDR3 runs 18 residues. Trimming took 5 bases from V and 0 from J; bases not matched to a gene: 16. Germline assignment: CDR1 SGHTA and CDR2 FQGNSA. CDR3 DNA: TGTGCCAGCAGCCTTACTAGCGTACCAACTCATAGCTCCTACGAGCAGTACTTC. Protein sequence: CASSLTSVPTHSSYEQYF.

CDR3: CASSVDRAPHYGYTF. The CDR3 bases are TGTGCCAGCAGCGTAGACAGGGCACCTCACTATGGCTACACCTTC. The J gene is TRBJ1-2, the V gene TRBV9; D is possibly TRBD1 (6 bases). The germline CDR1 and CDR2 sequences are SGDLS and YYNGEE. This CDR3 is 15 amino acids long. V lost 0 bases to trimming and J lost 3 bases, with 12 bases between them. Complete variable domain (other parts from reference TRBV9 and TRBJ1-2): DSGVTQTPKHLITATGQRVTLRCSPRSGDLSVYWYQQSLDQGLQFLIQYYNGEERAKGNILERFSAQQFPDLHSELNLSSLELGDSALYFCASSVDRAPHYGYTFGSGTRLTVV.

The rearrangement uses TRBV14 and TRBJ1-5, with D tentatively TRBD1 (5 bases). In germline, CDR1 is SGHDN, CDR2 FVKESK. The length of the CDR3 is 17 residues. Trimming stripped 4 bases from V and 0 bases from J, with 16 bases between. CDR3 protein: CASSRSSRDYSNQPQHF. The CDR3 DNA reads as TGTGCCAGCAGCCGAAGCAGCAGGGATTATAGCAATCAGCCCCAGCATTTT.

The chain couples TRBV24-1 to TRBJ2-7; TRBD1 matches at 7 bases. This CDR3 is 16 amino acids long. V lost 0 bases, J lost 1 base, and 5 bases stayed unmatched. Germline V gene data show CDR1 as KGHDR and CDR2 as SFDVKD. CDR3 in amino acids: CATSDLRQGRSYEQYF. Written as DNA, the CDR3 is TGTGCCACCAGTGATTTGAGACAGGGACGATCCTACGAGCAGTACTTC.

CDR3 in DNA: TGTGCCACACAAACAGCCAATCCTCAGTACTTC. The encoded protein is CATQTANPQYF. The J gene is TRBJ2-5, the V gene TRBV7-9; no definite D call. V gave up 10 bases and J gave up 11 bases, with 17 bases separating them. The CDR3 runs 11 residues. Germline V gene sequence: CDR1 SEHNR, CDR2 FQNEAQ (reference sequence).

The chain recombines TRBV18 with TRBJ1-6; 9 nucleotides line up with TRBD1. This CDR3 contains 16 residues. CDR1 and CDR2 from the germline V gene are KGHSH and LQKENI. V lost 4 bases, J lost 10 bases, and 11 bases stayed unmatched. CDR3 DNA: TGTGCCAGCTCACGGCCTGGGGACAGGGACGGATCACCCCTCCACTTT. This sequence encodes CASSRPGDRDGSPLHF.

CDR3 coding DNA: TGCGCCAGCAGCCATTTAGCGGGGGGGCGGAATGAGCAGTTCTTC. It specifies CASSHLAGGRNEQFF. The gene calls are TRBV4-1 and TRBJ2-1; TRBD2 matches 11 bases. Germline V gene lookup returns CDR1 MGHRA and CDR2 YSYEKL. V lost 3 bases to trimming and J lost 7 bases; unmatched junction nucleotides: 5. This CDR3 contains 15 residues.

This clone has only a few counts. The chain couples TRBV5-6 to TRBJ2-1; the D gene is possibly TRBD2 (5 bases). Germline loops: CDR1 SGHDT, CDR2 YYEEEE. The CDR3 contains 12 residues. V dropped 0 bases and J dropped 10 bases, with 8 bases sitting between them. The CDR3 loop reads CASSLAGREQFF. The CDR3 nucleotides are TGTGCCAGCAGCTTGGCGGGGAGAGAGCAGTTCTTC.

The chain recombines TRBV4-3 with TRBJ1-2, with D possibly TRBD1 on 6 matching bases. The V gene lost 0 bases and the J gene lost 4 bases, with 12 bases spanning the gap. The length of the CDR3 is 15 residues. Looked up from germline, CDR1 is LGHNA and CDR2 is YSLEER. CDR3 sequence (DNA): TGCGCCAGCAGCCAAGATCCACGGGACACCTATGGCTACACCTTC. Translated, it gives CASSQDPRDTYGYTF.

The chain employs TRBV9 and TRBJ2-3, with 7 bases that match TRBD2. The CDR3 loop spans 16 amino acids. Trimming took 3 bases from V and 4 from J; bases not matched to a gene: 11. Looked up from germline, CDR1 is SGDLS and CDR2 is YYNGEE. CDR3 region: CASSAQLAAYPDTQYF. CDR3 bases: TGTGCCAGCAGCGCTCAGCTAGCGGCTTACCCAGATACGCAGTATTTT.

This chain joins TRBV12-5 and TRBJ1-2; no clear D gene. The V end was cut by 1 base, the J end by 0 bases, with 12 bases between. The CDR3 runs to 16 residues. Germline V gene sequence: CDR1 LGHNT, CDR2 FRNRAP. The CDR3 bases are TGTGCTAGTGGTTTGGCCGACAAGGAAGCTAACTATGGCTACACCTTC. It translates to CASGLADKEANYGYTF.

The chain has TRBV4-1 and TRBJ2-5, with TRBD1 matching over 12 bases. Losses at the gene ends were 0 bases for V and 5 bases for J; bases not matched to a gene: 7. The CDR3 totals 17 residues. Looked up from germline, CDR1 is MGHRA and CDR2 is YSYEKL. CDR3 DNA sequence: TGCGCCAGCAGCCAAGATGGGGGACAGGGGGCCGGGGAGACCCAGTACTTC. This translates into CASSQDGGQGAGETQYF.

The CDR3 protein is CASSFSRGLAGAEQYF. Written as DNA, the CDR3 is TGTGCCAGCAGCTTTAGCCGGGGACTAGCGGGAGCCGAGCAGTACTTC. The V gene is TRBV11-3, the J gene TRBJ2-7, with TRBD2 identical over 14 bases. Germline V CDR1 and CDR2: SGHNT, YENEEA. The V segment lost 3 bases and the J segment 6 bases; nucleotides outside the gene matches: 7. CDR3 length: 16 residues.